Each of the 17 T cell receptor beta chains below was sequenced from the same sample in a study of OX40 agonist ivuxolimab in advanced cancers. Data came from immunoSEQ multiplex PCR; TCRdb stores just in-frame clones and leaves some out. The sample carries over 70,000 clones, 85% to 90% recorded once. Specimen: CD4+ or CD8+ T cells sorted from blood, collected in a trial of the OX40 agonist ivuxolimab. The receptors were gathered from an adult with an advanced solid tumor such as melanoma, head and neck, liver or kidney cancer.

This clone was seen just once. The CDR3 bases are TGCGCCAGCTCCCCAGGGCCAACTAATGAAAAACTGTTTTTT. Its protein product is CASSPGPTNEKLFF. V and J are TRBV5-1 and TRBJ1-4; a weak D match, TRBD1 (5 bases). CDR3 size: 14 residues. V was trimmed by 7 bases and J by 0 bases, leaving 10 bases between them. CDR1 and CDR2 from the germline V gene are SGHRS and YFSETQ.

To note about this clone: Mismatch with germline at one junction end may stem from a read error. This sequence joins TRBV5-1 and TRBJ1-5; the match to TRBD1 covers 7 bases. Germline CDR1 and CDR2: SGHRS and YFSETQ. CDR3 length equals 15 residues. CDR3 amino acids: CTSSLEGTVNQPQHF. CDR3 coding DNA: TGCACCAGCAGCTTGGAGGGGACAGTTAATCAGCCCCAGCATTTT.

The chain uses TRBV10-1 and TRBJ2-2; 9 bases are shared with TRBD1. Germline V lookup: CDR1 WNHNN, CDR2 SYGVQD (reference sequence). The CDR3 has 14 amino acids. Trimming took 7 bases from V and 6 from J; bases not matched to a gene: 6. CDR3 amino acids: CASTLDRGAGELFF. The CDR3 region has the DNA TGCGCCAGCACTCTGGACAGGGGAGCCGGGGAGCTGTTTTTT.

The V call is TRBV6-5, the J call TRBJ2-2, with 7 bases fitting TRBD1. The germline V gene encodes CDR1 MNHEY and CDR2 SVGAGI. The CDR3 extends over 14 amino acids. The ends lost 6 bases at V and 7 bases at J; junction bases unmatched: 8. The CDR3 bases are TGTGCCAGCAGCCTGACAGGGTCGGACGGGGAGCTGTTTTTT. The encoded protein is CASSLTGSDGELFF.

The genes are TRBV11-2 and TRBJ2-7, with D possibly being TRBD2 (6 bases). The CDR3 is 11 residues long. The germline V and J ends were trimmed by 5 bases and 4 bases, with 6 bases remaining between them. Germline V gene sequence: CDR1 SGHAT, CDR2 FQNNGV. DNA for the CDR3: TGTGCCAGCAGCGCGGGGTACGAGCAGTACTTC. This sequence encodes CASSAGYEQYF.

The chain uses TRBV7-8 and TRBJ2-1, with D hard to call. CDR1 and CDR2 (germline): SGHVS, FQNEAQ. The CDR3 length is 12 residues. The V end was cut by 3 bases, the J end by 10 bases, with 10 bases between. The DNA for the CDR3 is TGTGCCAGCAGCTTCGTTCCGTACGAGCAGTTCTTC. As protein: CASSFVPYEQFF.

The chain joins TRBV19 to TRBJ1-1; 7 nucleotides line up with TRBD1. Germline V gene sequence: CDR1 LNHDA, CDR2 SQIVND (reference sequence). The trim removed 3 bases at V and 5 bases at J, leaving 18 bases unmatched. The CDR3 is 18 amino acids. The CDR3 nucleotides are TGTGCCAGTAGTATGGCCTCTGGTGGAGGGGGCGGGAGGACTGAAGCTTTCTTT. Translating it yields CASSMASGGGGGRTEAFF.

The V gene is TRBV27, the J gene TRBJ2-5; TRBD2 agrees at 7 bases. V lost 5 bases, J lost 4 bases, and 4 bases stayed unmatched. In germline, CDR1 is MNHEY, CDR2 SMNVEV (reference sequence). CDR3 length: 13 residues. The CDR3 region has the DNA TGTGCCAGCAGTCCCCGGGGGGTAGAGACCCAGTACTTC. Protein product: CASSPRGVETQYF.

The chain couples TRBV11-2 to TRBJ2-2; D is possibly TRBD1 (5 bases). Trimming stripped 5 bases from V and 5 bases from J, with 18 bases between. CDR3 size: 16 residues. Germline V gene sequence: CDR1 SGHAT, CDR2 FQNNGV. This CDR3 is CASSPPAGRRTGELFF. CDR3 nucleotides: TGTGCCAGCAGCCCCCCGGCAGGGCGAAGGACCGGGGAGCTGTTTTTT.

This sequence joins TRBV11-2 and TRBJ2-5; TRBD2 aligns across 8 bases. Germline CDR1 is SGHAT and CDR2 is FQNNGV. V lost 4 bases to trimming and J lost 4 bases; unmatched junction nucleotides: 8. CDR3 length: 15 amino acids. DNA of the CDR3: TGTGCCAGCAGCTCCGGACTAGCTGGGGGAGAGACCCAGTACTTC. It yields the protein CASSSGLAGGETQYF. Combining the CDR3 with reference TRBV11-2 and TRBJ2-5 gives the whole variable domain EAGVAQSPRYKIIEKRQSVAFWCNPISGHATLYWYQQILGQGPKLLIQFQNNGVVDDSQLPKDRFSAERLKGVDSTLKIQPAKLEDSAVYLCASSSGLAGGETQYFGPGTRLLVL.

The sample holds a few counts of this clone. The CDR3 reads CASSPGTSGRGETQYF. Written as DNA, the CDR3 is TGCGCCAGCAGCCCGGGGACTAGCGGGAGAGGGGAGACCCAGTACTTC. The J gene is TRBJ2-5, the V gene TRBV5-1; 14 bases are a match to TRBD2. CDR3 size: 16 residues. Germline lookup yields CDR1 SGHRS and CDR2 YFSETQ. J gave up 5 bases and V 4 bases, and 7 bases lay outside the gene matches.

This clone is medium-sized by share. The rearrangement uses TRBV30 and TRBJ1-1; maybe TRBD1 (5 bases). From germline, CDR1 is GTSNPN and CDR2 SVGIG (reference sequence). V was pared by 0 bases and J by 0 bases, with 17 bases between. The CDR3 is made up of 17 amino acids. The DNA of the CDR3 is TGTGCCTGGAGTGTACGGGGCGGGTACCCAATGAACACTGAAGCTTTCTTT. Translated, it gives CAWSVRGGYPMNTEAFF.

The rearrangement uses TRBV7-9 and TRBJ1-1; no definite D call. The ends were cut back, 2 bases at V and 4 bases at J, with 8 bases in the middle. The germline V gene has CDR1 SEHNR and CDR2 FQNEAQ (reference sequence). CDR3 length: 13 amino acids. CDR3 protein: CASSLTRVTEAFF. CDR3 DNA: TGTGCCAGCAGCTTAACGAGAGTCACTGAAGCTTTCTTT.

This chain joins TRBV5-1 and TRBJ2-2; 10 bases match TRBD1. The CDR3 spans 15 residues. V was clipped by 4 bases and J by 6 bases; unmatched bases: 6. The germline V gene encodes CDR1 SGHRS and CDR2 YFSETQ. CDR3 loop: CASSPGQGWAGELFF. The DNA for the CDR3 is TGCGCCAGCAGCCCGGGACAGGGGTGGGCCGGGGAGCTGTTTTTT.

The rearrangement links TRBV2 to TRBJ2-2; D remains ambiguous. The CDR3 runs to 14 residues. The V end lost 0 bases, the J end lost 7 bases, and 9 bases lay between the germline ends. Germline V gene sequence: CDR1 SNHLY, CDR2 FYNNEI. The CDR3 bases are TGTGCCAGCAGTGAAGCGCTTTTTTTCGGGGAGCTGTTTTTT. Encoded protein: CASSEALFFGELFF.

The CDR3 DNA follows: TGTGCCAGCAGCTCGTTCGGACAGGTCGGAGAGACCCAGTACTTC. Its protein product is CASSSFGQVGETQYF. The chain links TRBV5-4 to TRBJ2-5, with TRBD1 matching over 7 bases. Germline CDR1 and CDR2: SGHNT and YYREEE (reference sequence). V lost 3 bases, J lost 4 bases, and 9 bases stayed unmatched. This CDR3 region has 15 residues.

This chain connects TRBV4-2 to TRBJ2-7; possibly TRBD2 for D (5 bases). CDR1 is LGHNA, CDR2 YNFKEQ, per germline. The CDR3 totals 13 residues. V lost 4 bases and J 2 bases, leaving 9 bases between the germline ends. The CDR3 DNA reads as TGTGCCAGCAGCCCCCGGGGTCCCTACGAGCAGTACTTC. This gives the protein CASSPRGPYEQYF.